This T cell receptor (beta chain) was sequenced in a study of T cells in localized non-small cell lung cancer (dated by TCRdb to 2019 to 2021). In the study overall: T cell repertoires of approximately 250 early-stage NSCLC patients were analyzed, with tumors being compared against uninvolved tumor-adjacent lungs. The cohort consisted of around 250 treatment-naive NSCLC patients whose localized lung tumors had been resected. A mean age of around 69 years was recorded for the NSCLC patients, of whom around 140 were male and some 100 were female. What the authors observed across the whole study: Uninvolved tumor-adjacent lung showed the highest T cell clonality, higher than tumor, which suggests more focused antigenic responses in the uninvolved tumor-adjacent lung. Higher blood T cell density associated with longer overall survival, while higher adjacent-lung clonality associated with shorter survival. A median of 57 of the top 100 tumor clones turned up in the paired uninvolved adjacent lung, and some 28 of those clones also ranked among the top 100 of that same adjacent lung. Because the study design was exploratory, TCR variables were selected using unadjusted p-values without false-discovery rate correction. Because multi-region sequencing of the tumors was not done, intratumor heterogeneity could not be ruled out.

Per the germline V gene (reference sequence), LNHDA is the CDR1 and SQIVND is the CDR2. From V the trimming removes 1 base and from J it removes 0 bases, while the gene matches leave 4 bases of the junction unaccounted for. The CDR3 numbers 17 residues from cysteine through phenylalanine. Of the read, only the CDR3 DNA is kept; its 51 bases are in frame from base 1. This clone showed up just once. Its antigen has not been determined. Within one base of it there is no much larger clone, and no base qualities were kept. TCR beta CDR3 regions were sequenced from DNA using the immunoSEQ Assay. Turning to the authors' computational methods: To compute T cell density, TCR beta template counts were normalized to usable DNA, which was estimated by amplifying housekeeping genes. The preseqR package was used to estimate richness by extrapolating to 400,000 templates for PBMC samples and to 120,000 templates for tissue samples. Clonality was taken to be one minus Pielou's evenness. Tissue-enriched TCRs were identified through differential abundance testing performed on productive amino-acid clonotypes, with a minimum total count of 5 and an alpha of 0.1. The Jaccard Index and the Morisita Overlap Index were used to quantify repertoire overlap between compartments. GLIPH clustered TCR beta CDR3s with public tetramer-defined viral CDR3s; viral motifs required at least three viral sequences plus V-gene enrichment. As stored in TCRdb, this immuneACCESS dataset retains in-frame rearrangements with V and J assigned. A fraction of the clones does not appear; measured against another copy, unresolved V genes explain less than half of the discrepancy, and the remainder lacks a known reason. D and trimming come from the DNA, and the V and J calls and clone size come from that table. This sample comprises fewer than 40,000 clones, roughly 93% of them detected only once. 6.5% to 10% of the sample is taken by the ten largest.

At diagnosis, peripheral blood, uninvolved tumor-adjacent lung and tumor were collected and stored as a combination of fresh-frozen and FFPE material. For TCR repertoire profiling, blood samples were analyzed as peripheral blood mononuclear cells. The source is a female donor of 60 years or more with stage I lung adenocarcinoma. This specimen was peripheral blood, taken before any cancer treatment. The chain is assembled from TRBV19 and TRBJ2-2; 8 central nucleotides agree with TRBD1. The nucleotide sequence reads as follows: TGTGCCAGTAGTATAGGGCTACAGGGGGCGAACACCGGGGAGCTGTTTTTT. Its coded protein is CASSIGLQGANTGELFF.